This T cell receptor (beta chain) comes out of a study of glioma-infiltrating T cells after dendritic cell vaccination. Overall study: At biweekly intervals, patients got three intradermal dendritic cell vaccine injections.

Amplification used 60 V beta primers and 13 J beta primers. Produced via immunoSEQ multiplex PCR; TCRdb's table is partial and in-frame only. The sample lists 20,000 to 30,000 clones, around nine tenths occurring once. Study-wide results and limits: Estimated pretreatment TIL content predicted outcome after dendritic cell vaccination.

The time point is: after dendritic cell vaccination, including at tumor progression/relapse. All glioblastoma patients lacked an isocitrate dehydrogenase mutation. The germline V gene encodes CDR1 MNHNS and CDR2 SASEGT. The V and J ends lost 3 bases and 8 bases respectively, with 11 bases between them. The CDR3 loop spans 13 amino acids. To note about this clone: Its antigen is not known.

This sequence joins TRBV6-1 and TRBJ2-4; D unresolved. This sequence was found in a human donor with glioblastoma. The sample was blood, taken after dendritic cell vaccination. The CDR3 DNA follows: TGTGCCAGCAGTGAGAACCCACTCGACATTCAGTACTTC. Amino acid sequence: CASSENPLDIQYF.